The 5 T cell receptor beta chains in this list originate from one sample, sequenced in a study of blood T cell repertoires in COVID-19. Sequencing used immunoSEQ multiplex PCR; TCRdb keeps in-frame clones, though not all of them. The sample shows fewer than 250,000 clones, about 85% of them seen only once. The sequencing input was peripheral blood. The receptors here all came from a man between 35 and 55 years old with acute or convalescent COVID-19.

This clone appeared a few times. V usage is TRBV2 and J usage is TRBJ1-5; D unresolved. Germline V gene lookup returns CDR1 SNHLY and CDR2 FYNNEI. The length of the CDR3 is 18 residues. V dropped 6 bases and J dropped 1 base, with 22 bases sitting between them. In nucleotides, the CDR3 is TGTGCCAGCAGACACTCTCCGGGCCCGGGAGGGAGCAATCAGCCCCAGCATTTT. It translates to CASRHSPGPGGSNQPQHF.

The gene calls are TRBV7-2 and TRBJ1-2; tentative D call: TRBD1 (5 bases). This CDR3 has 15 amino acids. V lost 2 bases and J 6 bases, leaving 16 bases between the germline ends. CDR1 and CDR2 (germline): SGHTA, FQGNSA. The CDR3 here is CASSLQGPGGDGYTF. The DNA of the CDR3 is TGTGCCAGCAGCTTACAGGGACCGGGGGGGGATGGCTACACCTTC.

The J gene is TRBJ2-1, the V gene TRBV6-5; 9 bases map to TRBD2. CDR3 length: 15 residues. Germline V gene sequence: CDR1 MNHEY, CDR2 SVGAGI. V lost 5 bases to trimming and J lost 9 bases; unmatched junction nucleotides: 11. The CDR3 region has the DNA TGTGCCAGCAGTCCGGCGGGGGGGCCCAGGAGTGAGCAGTTCTTC. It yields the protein CASSPAGGPRSEQFF.

The DNA for the CDR3 is TGTGCCAGCAGTGCGGGACTAGCGGGGAGTCCCACAGATACGCAGTATTTT. Amino acids: CASSAGLAGSPTDTQYF. The chain employs TRBV27 and TRBJ2-3; 13 bases are a match to TRBD2. Per germline, CDR1 MNHEY and CDR2 SMNVEV (reference sequence). V dropped 5 bases and J dropped 2; count of bases not matched to a gene: 7. This CDR3 has 17 amino acids.

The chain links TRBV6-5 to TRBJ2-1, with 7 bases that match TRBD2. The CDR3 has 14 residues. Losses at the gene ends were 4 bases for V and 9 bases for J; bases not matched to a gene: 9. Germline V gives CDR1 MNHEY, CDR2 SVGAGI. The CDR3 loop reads CASSSSGTLGEQFF. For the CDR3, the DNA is TGTGCCAGCAGTTCTAGCGGAACCCTCGGTGAGCAGTTCTTC.